The next 7 T cell receptor beta chains were all read from a single sample in a study of lymphopenia after photon versus proton radiotherapy. TCRdb keeps only in-frame clones here, not all; method: immunoSEQ multiplex PCR. Here the sample spans some 40,000 clones, more than 85% being singletons. The sample was peripheral blood, taken from a patient treated with photon-based radiotherapy. These receptors were taken from a man aged 60 to 69 with cholangiocarcinoma.

This clone was detected a few times. The chain employs TRBV5-6 and TRBJ2-7; the D gene is possibly TRBD2 (7 bases). The V and J ends lost 4 bases and 3 bases respectively, with 14 bases between them. This CDR3 spans 14 amino acids. Germline values: CDR1 SGHDT, CDR2 YYEEEE. The CDR3 region is CASSIGGDFYEQYF. For the CDR3, the DNA is TGTGCCAGCAGCATAGGGGGGGACTTCTACGAGCAGTACTTC.

This clone was counted a single time. The genes are TRBV7-9 and TRBJ2-7; 9 bases align to TRBD1. V trimming: 7 bases; J trimming: 4 bases; junction bases outside the gene matches: 8. CDR3 size: 14 residues. The germline gives CDR1 SEHNR, CDR2 FQNEAQ (reference sequence). CDR3 sequence: CASMMVQGAYEQYF. The CDR3 region has the DNA TGTGCCAGCATGATGGTACAGGGGGCATACGAGCAGTACTTC.

J is TRBJ2-3 and V is TRBV7-9, with 12 nucleotides matching TRBD2. The CDR3 is made up of 18 amino acids. Germline V gene data show CDR1 as SEHNR and CDR2 as FQNEAQ (reference sequence). J was trimmed by 6 bases and V by 3 bases; bases with no gene match: 13. DNA for the CDR3: TGTGCCAGCAGCTTTCTGATTCAGACTAGCGGGGGCTCGGATACGCAGTATTTT. Protein product: CASSFLIQTSGGSDTQYF.

The V and J genes are TRBV11-2 and TRBJ2-7; 10 bases are shared with TRBD1. This CDR3 is built from 13 residues. V shed 5 bases and J 6 bases; nucleotides not matched to a gene: 4. Germline CDR1 is SGHAT and CDR2 is FQNNGV. The CDR3 sequence: CASSTGQGVEQYF. DNA for the CDR3: TGTGCCAGCAGCACCGGACAGGGGGTCGAGCAGTACTTC.

The V gene is TRBV19, the J gene TRBJ2-7, with no clear D. Germline V CDR1 and CDR2: LNHDA, SQIVND (reference sequence). Trimming took off 3 bases at V and 2 bases at J, with 8 bases between the two ends. CDR3 length equals 13 residues. Here the CDR3 DNA reads TGTGCCAGTAGTATCAACTTCCCCTACGAGCAGTACTTC. As protein: CASSINFPYEQYF.

The V call is TRBV19, the J call TRBJ2-1; 8 bases line up with TRBD2. Germline V gives CDR1 LNHDA, CDR2 SQIVND (reference sequence). The CDR3 spans 15 residues. With 4 bases clipped from V and 7 bases from J, the junction kept 9 bases outside the gene matches. CDR3 residues: CASSTVYGRGNEQFF. For the CDR3, the DNA is TGTGCCAGTAGTACGGTTTACGGGAGGGGGAATGAGCAGTTCTTC.

V gene TRBV19 combines with J gene TRBJ2-2, with a possible D match to TRBD1 (5 bases). The CDR3 runs 13 residues. CDR1 and CDR2 from the germline V gene are LNHDA and SQIVND (reference sequence). V gave up 7 bases and J gave up 3 bases, with 9 bases separating them. The CDR3 loop is CASNQGYTGELFF. In DNA, the CDR3 is TGTGCCAGTAACCAGGGATACACCGGGGAGCTGTTTTTT.